This T cell receptor (beta chain) stems from a study of blood T cell repertoires in COVID-19. Whole-study context: COVID-19 samples, acute and convalescent, were from the United States, Italy and Spain. The cDNA or gDNA used as material had been derived from T cells, B-cell-depleted T cells, or PBMCs.

The CDR3 sequence is 15 residues long. Trimming stripped 6 bases from V and 6 bases from J, with 18 bases between. Per germline, CDR1 MRHNA and CDR2 SNTAGT. Produced via immunoSEQ multiplex PCR; TCRdb's table is partial and in-frame only. This sample has roughly 250,000 clones, with around 80% found just once. The TCR sequence derives from a middle-aged woman with active or convalescent COVID-19. Sequences were obtained from peripheral blood. The chain links TRBV6-4 to TRBJ2-4, with D possibly being TRBD1 (6 bases). CDR3 amino acids: CASSADRSGGNIQYF. The CDR3 DNA is TGTGCCAGCAGCGCCGACAGGTCAGGAGGAAACATTCAGTACTTC.